What follows describes a single T cell receptor (beta chain). No antigen is known for it. 5'RACE with constant-segment primers yielded barcoded, UMI-tagged TCR alpha and TCR beta cDNA libraries. One entry per CDR3 protein, called by TCRdb with MiXCR from the 5' RACE reads. The sample shows roughly 180,000 distinct CDR3 sequences, around 18% of them seen only once. These data belong to a study of T-cell memory formation after mild COVID-19. Study context: Clusters were largely donor specific. Findings of the study overall: Among CD4+ contracting clones, most were CM and EM, and CD8+ ones EMRA. There was a balanced CD4/CD8 profile in clones contracting day 15 to 85, and later expanders leaned CD4+.

The sequence derives from a man younger than 35 who had mild COVID-19 (a few samples of this study predate the infection). Cell type and time point are not known. Sequences were obtained from PBMCs or a T cell subset sorted from them (not recorded which).

The CDR3 here is CASSDDLQPQHF. The DNA of the CDR3 is TGTGCCAGCAGTGACGATTTACAGCCCCAGCATTTT. The chain uses TRBV2 and TRBJ1-5; D is unresolved. The CDR3 has 12 residues. The V end was cut by 3 bases, the J end by 7 bases, with 7 bases between. CDR1 and CDR2 (germline): SNHLY, FYNNEI.